Listed below are T cell receptor beta chains from one sample, sequenced in a study of CXCR3-negative and CXCR3-positive naive CD8 T cells. From its re-call of the 5' RACE reads, TCRdb lists each CDR3 protein once, without DNA. In all, the sample yields tens of thousands of distinct CDR3 sequences. Sample: naive CXCR3+ CD8+ T cells from blood. These receptor sequences come from a human donor in good health. Some clones in this sample may be carry-over from other donors' samples. CDR3s include the opening cysteine and the closing phenylalanine or tryptophan.

>14|TRBJ2-7|TRBV6-6
CASSDRGPSYEQYF
>16|TRBJ2-7|TRBV11-2
CASSFGGGSFSYEQYF
>12|TRBJ1-1|TRBV5-1
CASSRLGAEAFF
>15|TRBJ2-2|TRBV25-1
CASSDPGQNTGELFF
>14|TRBJ2-7|TRBV5-4
CASSLGIRRGKQYF
>11|TRBJ1-2|TRBV6-2/TRBV6-3
CASSLNYGYTF
>16|TRBJ2-2|TRBV7-9
CASSIGTGVPTGELFF
>18|TRBJ2-3|TRBV7-9
CASSPFAVAGGLADTQYF
>15|TRBJ1-1|TRBV6-5
CASSYSRQGGTEAFF
>15|TRBJ2-7|TRBV6-5
CASSYSRGVRYEQYF
>15|TRBJ2-1|TRBV28
CASSLYRPSYNEQFF
>16|TRBJ2-2|TRBV4-2
CASSQVRGQPTGELFF
>12|TRBJ2-7|TRBV25-1
CASSWTAYEQYF
>16|TRBJ2-2|TRBV4-3
CASSQDFSTSSGELFF
>15|TRBJ2-2|TRBV5-1
CASSLGSFNTGELFF
>12|TRBJ2-7|TRBV12-3/TRBV12-4
CASSLGGSEQYF
>15|TRBJ2-1|TRBV7-3
CASSLRGGSYNEQFF
>18|TRBJ2-1|TRBV14
CASSRGPRGGSSYNEQFF
>13|TRBJ1-5|TRBV6-8
CASSYFWYQPQHF
>17|TRBJ2-2|TRBV13
CASSLGVGQSIPGELFF
>14|TRBJ2-7|TRBV9
CASSASGGRGEQYF
>15|TRBJ1-4|TRBV15
CATSTLQGVVGKLFF
>15|TRBJ1-1|TRBV18
CASSPPEVPNTEAFF
>14|TRBJ2-7|TRBV7-6
CASSPGTGTHEQYF
>17|TRBJ1-2|TRBV15
CATSRDPGQGVGYGYTF
>13|TRBJ2-1|TRBV12-3/TRBV12-4
CATAPLPYNEQFF
>11|TRBJ2-7|TRBV7-9
CAGGEGYEQYF
>14|TRBJ2-7|TRBV20-1
CSAIWDRGHIEQYF
>14|TRBJ1-2|TRBV28
CASSLSLGPHGYTF
>15|TRBJ2-1|TRBV7-3
CASSLTFGGRGEQFF